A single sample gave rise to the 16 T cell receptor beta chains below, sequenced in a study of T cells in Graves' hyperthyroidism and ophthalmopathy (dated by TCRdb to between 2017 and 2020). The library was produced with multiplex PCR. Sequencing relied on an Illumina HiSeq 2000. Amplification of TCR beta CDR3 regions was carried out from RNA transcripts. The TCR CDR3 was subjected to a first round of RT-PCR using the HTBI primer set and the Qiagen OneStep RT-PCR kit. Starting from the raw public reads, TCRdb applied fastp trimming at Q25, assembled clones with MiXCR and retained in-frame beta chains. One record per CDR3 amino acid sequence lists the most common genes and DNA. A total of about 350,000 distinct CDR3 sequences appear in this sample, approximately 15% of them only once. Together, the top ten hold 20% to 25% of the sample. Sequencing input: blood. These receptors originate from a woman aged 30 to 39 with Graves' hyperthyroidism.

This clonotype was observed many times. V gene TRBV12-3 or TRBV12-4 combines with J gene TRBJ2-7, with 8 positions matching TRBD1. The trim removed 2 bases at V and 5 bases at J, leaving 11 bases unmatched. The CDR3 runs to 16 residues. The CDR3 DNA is TGTGCCAGCAGTTTACAGTTTCGGACAGGGCTTCACGAGCAGTACTTC. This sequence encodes CASSLQFRTGLHEQYF.

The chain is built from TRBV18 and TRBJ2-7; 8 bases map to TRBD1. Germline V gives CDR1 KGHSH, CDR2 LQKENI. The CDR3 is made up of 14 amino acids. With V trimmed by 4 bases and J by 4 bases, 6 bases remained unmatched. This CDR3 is CASSRGTGHYEQYF. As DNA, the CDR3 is TGTGCCAGCTCACGGGGGACAGGCCATTACGAGCAGTACTTC.

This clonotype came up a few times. CDR3 nucleotide sequence: TGCAGTGCTCCGGACAGAAGTCCTCTCTCTACCGGGGAGCTGTTTTTT. Protein product: CSAPDRSPLSTGELFF. The rearrangement links TRBV20-1 to TRBJ2-2, with a possible D match to TRBD1 (6 bases). V shed 5 bases and J shed 5 bases, with 21 bases lying between them. The CDR3 is 16 amino acids. Germline values: CDR1 DFQATT, CDR2 SNEGSKA (reference sequence).

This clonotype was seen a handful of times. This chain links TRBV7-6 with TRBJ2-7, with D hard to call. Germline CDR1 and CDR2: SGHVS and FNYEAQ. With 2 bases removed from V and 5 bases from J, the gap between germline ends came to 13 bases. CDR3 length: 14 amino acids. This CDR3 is CASSLTALAHEQYF. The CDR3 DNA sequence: TGTGCCAGCAGCTTAACCGCCTTGGCCCACGAGCAGTACTTC.

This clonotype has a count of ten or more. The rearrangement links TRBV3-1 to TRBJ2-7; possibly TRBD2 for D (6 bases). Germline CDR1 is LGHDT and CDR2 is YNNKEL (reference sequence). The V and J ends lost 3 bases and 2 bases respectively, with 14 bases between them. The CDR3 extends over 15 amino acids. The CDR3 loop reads CASSQTGAPTYEQYF. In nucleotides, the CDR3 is TGTGCCAGCAGCCAGACGGGAGCGCCGACCTACGAGCAGTACTTC.

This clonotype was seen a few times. Here the CDR3 DNA reads TGTGCCACCAGTGACTCAGGGAAAGAGACCCAGTACTTC. It is translated as CATSDSGKETQYF. V is TRBV24-1 and J is TRBJ2-5, with D perhaps matching TRBD1 (5 bases). This CDR3 has 13 residues. The germline CDR1 and CDR2 sequences are KGHDR and SFDVKD. Between the trimmed V and J ends, which lost 4 bases and 3 bases, there was a span of 8 bases.

CDR3 residues: CASSSGLAEETQYF. CDR3 bases: TGTGCCAGCAGTTCGGGACTAGCGGAAGAGACCCAGTACTTC. The J gene is TRBJ2-5, the V gene TRBV12-3 or TRBV12-4, with TRBD2 identical over 11 bases. This CDR3 comprises 14 residues. V was pared by 4 bases and J by 3 bases, with 1 base of the junction left unmatched.

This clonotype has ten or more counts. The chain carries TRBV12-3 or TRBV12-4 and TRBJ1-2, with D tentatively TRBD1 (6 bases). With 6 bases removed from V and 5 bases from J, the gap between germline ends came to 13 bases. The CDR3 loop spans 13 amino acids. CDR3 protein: CASSLGGGYGYTF. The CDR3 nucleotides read TGTGCCAGCAGCCTAGGAGGGGGATATGGCTACACCTTC.

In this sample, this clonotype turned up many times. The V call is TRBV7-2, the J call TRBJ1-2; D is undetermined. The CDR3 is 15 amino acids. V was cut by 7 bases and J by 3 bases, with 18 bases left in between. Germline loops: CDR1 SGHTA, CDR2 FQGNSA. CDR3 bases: TGTGCCAGCATACAATCACGGAAGGATTACTATGGCTACACCTTC. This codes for CASIQSRKDYYGYTF.

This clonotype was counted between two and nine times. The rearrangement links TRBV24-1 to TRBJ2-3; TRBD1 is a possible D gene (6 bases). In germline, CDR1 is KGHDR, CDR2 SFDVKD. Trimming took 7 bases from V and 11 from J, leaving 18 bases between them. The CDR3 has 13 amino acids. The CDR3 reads CATRDSGTREQYF. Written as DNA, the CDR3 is TGTGCCACCAGGGACAGTGGCACAAGAGAGCAGTATTTT.

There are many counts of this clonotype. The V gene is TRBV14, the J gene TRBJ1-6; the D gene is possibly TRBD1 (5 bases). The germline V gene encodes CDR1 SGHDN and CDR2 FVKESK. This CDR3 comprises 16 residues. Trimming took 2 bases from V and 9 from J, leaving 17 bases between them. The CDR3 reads CASSQPAQGNGSPLHF. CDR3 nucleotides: TGTGCCAGCAGCCAACCTGCGCAGGGCAATGGTTCACCCCTCCACTTT.

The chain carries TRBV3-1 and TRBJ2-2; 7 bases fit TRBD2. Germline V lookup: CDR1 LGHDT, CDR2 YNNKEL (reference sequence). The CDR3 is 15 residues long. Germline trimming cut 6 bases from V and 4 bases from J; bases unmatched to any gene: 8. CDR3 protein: CASRLMGGSTGELFF. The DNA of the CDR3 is TGTGCCAGCAGACTAATGGGGGGGAGCACCGGGGAGCTGTTTTTT. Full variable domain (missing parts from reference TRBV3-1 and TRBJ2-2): DTAVSQTPKYLVTQMGNDKSIKCEQNLGHDTMYWYKQDSKKFLKIMFSYNNKELIINETVPNRFSPKSPDKAHLNLHINSLELGDSAVYFCASRLMGGSTGELFFGEGSRLTVL.

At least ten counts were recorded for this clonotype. Here the CDR3 DNA reads TGTGCCAGCACCCCGGGACTAGAGTACAATGAGCAGTTCTTC. Its protein product is CASTPGLEYNEQFF. This chain uses TRBV3-1 with TRBJ2-1; 8 nucleotides line up with TRBD2. The CDR3 runs to 14 residues. Germline loops: CDR1 LGHDT, CDR2 YNNKEL (reference sequence). J lost 4 bases, V lost 7 bases, and 6 bases had no gene match.

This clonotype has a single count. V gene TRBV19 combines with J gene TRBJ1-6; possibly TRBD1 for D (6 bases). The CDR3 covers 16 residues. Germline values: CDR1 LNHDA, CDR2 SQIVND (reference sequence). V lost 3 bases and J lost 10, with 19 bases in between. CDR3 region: CASSMSTHGGGSPLHF. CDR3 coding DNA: TGTGCCAGTAGTATGTCTACCCACGGAGGGGGGTCACCCCTCCACTTT.

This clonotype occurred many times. CDR3 DNA sequence: TGCAGTGCTAGAGGACGCCCAGGGAATGAGCAGTTCTTC. Amino acids: CSARGRPGNEQFF. This chain uses TRBV20-1 with TRBJ2-1; the D gene is possibly TRBD1 (5 bases). The V gene lost 1 base and the J gene lost 7 bases, with 11 bases spanning the gap. CDR3 length: 13 amino acids. Per the germline V gene, CDR1 is DFQATT and CDR2 is SNEGSKA (reference sequence).

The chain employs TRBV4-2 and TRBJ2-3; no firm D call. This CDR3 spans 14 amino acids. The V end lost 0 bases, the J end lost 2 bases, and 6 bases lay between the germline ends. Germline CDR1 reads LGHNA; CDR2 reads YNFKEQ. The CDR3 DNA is TGTGCCAGCAGCCAAGAGCAAATCACAGATACGCAGTATTTT. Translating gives CASSQEQITDTQYF.